This T cell receptor (beta chain) was sequenced for a study of blood T cell repertoires in COVID-19. Some clones are missing from TCRdb's copy, which holds only in-frame ones; the method was immunoSEQ multiplex PCR. The sample lists fewer than 90,000 clones; 80% to 90% were seen once. In germline, CDR1 is LNHDA, CDR2 SQIVND (reference sequence). This CDR3 is built from 16 residues. Losses at the gene ends were 5 bases for V and 3 bases for J; bases not matched to a gene: 8. The TCR sequence derives from a man aged 25 to 40 with acute or convalescent COVID-19. The sequenced material came from peripheral blood. The genes are TRBV19 and TRBJ2-3, with TRBD2 matching 10 bases. This CDR3 is CASSASAGGLTDTQYF. CDR3 nucleotide sequence: TGTGCCAGTAGTGCCTCAGCGGGAGGGCTAACAGATACGCAGTATTTT.